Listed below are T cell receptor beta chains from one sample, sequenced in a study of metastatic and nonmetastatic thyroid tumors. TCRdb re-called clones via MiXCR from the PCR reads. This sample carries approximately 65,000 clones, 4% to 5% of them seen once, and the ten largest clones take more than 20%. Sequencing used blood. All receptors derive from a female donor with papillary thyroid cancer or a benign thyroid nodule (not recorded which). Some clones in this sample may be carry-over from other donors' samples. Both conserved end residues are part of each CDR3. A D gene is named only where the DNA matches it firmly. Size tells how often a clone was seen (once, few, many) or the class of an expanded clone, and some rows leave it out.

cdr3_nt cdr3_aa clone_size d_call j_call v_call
TGTGCCAGCAGTGAAAGAACAGGGGTTCTTGGCTACACCTTC CASSERTGVLGYTF many TRBD1 TRBJ1-2 TRBV2
TGTGCCAGTAGTATAGCCCAGGGCATTGAAGCTTTCTTT CASSIAQGIEAFF many . TRBJ1-1 TRBV19
TGTGCCAGTAGCCACAGGAATGGCTACACCTTC CASSHRNGYTF many . TRBJ1-2 TRBV19
TGTGCCAGCAGTGAATACGGCTCACCCCTCCACTTT CASSEYGSPLHF many . TRBJ1-6 TRBV2
TGTGCCAGCAGTCGGACAGGGGGCGCGAACACTGAAGCTTTCTTT CASSRTGGANTEAFF many TRBD1 TRBJ1-1 TRBV6-1
TGTGCCAGCAGTGGCCGGACTAGCGGAGCTCAAGAGACCCAGTACTTC CASSGRTSGAQETQYF many TRBD2 TRBJ2-5 TRBV6-2/TRBV6-3
TGTGCCAGCAGCTTGGAAGGTCTAGGGCGTGAGCAGTTCTTC CASSLEGLGREQFF many . TRBJ2-1 TRBV5-4
TGCAGCGTTGCCCGCGGACAGGGAAGGTATGGCTACACCTTC CSVARGQGRYGYTF many TRBD1 TRBJ1-2 TRBV29-1
TGCAGTGCACCCGACAGGGGGCGCGGAGGCCCTGAAGCATTCTTT CSAPDRGRGGPEAFF once TRBD1 TRBJ1-1 TRBV20-1
TGTGCCAGCAGCGCGGGACAGGAGGCGACAGATACGCAGTATTTT CASSAGQEATDTQYF many TRBD1 TRBJ2-3 TRBV7-3
TGTGCCACTTCCGTAAGCACATATACGCAGTATTTT CATSVSTYTQYF few . TRBJ2-3 TRBV6-1
TGTGCCAGCAGCTACGGGACAGGGAGCTATGGCTACACCTTC CASSYGTGSYGYTF many TRBD1 TRBJ1-2 TRBV11-2
TGTGCCAGCAGTCTACGTCCCGGGACTAGCGGGAGGGGTCTCTACAATGCGCAGTTCTTC CASSLRPGTSGRGLYNAQFF many TRBD2 TRBJ2-1 TRBV6-2/TRBV6-3
TGTGCCAGCAGCTGGGGAGGTCGCAGCGCAAATTTTGGCTACACCTTC CASSWGGRSANFGYTF many . TRBJ1-2 TRBV5-6
TGTGCCAGCAGCGTAGCTGGGGACAGGGGGAATGAGCAGTTCTTC CASSVAGDRGNEQFF many TRBD1 TRBJ2-1 TRBV9
TGTGCCAGCAGTGTTAGCGGAGTTACCTACGAGCAGTACTTC CASSVSGVTYEQYF many . TRBJ2-7 TRBV7-9
TGTGCCAGCAGTAGGGGCGCCAGCTCCTACGAGCAGTACTTC CASSRGASSYEQYF few . TRBJ2-7 TRBV6-1
TGTGCCAGCAGTTTATCACAGGGGAATTCACCCCTCCACTTT CASSLSQGNSPLHF many TRBD1 TRBJ1-6 TRBV12-3/TRBV12-4
TGTGCCAGCAGTGATGGGGGGACAGGGTGGGACAATGAGCAGTTCTTC CASSDGGTGWDNEQFF many TRBD1 TRBJ2-1 TRBV25-1
TGTGCCACGCAGGCACCTAGCACAGATACGCAGTATTTT CATQAPSTDTQYF many . TRBJ2-3 TRBV24-1
TGCGCCAGCAGCCCCGGCAGGTACGAAGAGACCCAGTACTTC CASSPGRYEETQYF few . TRBJ2-5 TRBV4-1
TGTGCCAGCACAACGACTAGCGGGCAAAGTAGGACCAAGTACTTC CASTTTSGQSRTKYF . TRBD2 TRBJ2-5 TRBV12-3/TRBV12-4
TGTGCCAGCAGCCTACTGGACGGCGGTGACACTGAAGCTTTCTTT CASSLLDGGDTEAFF few . TRBJ1-1 TRBV27
TGTGCCAGCTCACCTGATACTTCGGGTTCTGAGCAGTTCTTC CASSPDTSGSEQFF many . TRBJ2-1 TRBV18
TGCAGTGCTAGAATTGACAGCTACGAGCAGTACTTC CSARIDSYEQYF . . TRBJ2-7 TRBV20-1
TGCAGTGCTAGAGAAGGGACAGGGACCGCTGAAGCTTTCTTT CSAREGTGTAEAFF many TRBD1 TRBJ1-1 TRBV20-1
TGTGCCTGGAGTGTACTTAGCGGGAGAGAGACCCAGTACTTC CAWSVLSGRETQYF many TRBD2 TRBJ2-5 TRBV30
TGTGCCATCGGTATTGGGGGAGGTGAGACCCAGTACTTC CAIGIGGGETQYF . . TRBJ2-5 TRBV19
TGTGCCAGCAGCCCCTCCAGTATGGGGTACGATGAGCAGTTCTTC CASSPSSMGYDEQFF many . TRBJ2-1 TRBV7-3
TGCAGTGCTTTTAGGAGTAGTAATGAGCAGTTCTTC CSAFRSSNEQFF . . TRBJ2-1 TRBV20-1
TGTGCCACCAATCGGGTTAACACCGGGGAACTGATTTTT CATNRVNTGELIF . . TRBJ2-2 TRBV28
TGTGCCAGCAGTTTATCGTGGACTAGGAATGAGCAGTTCTTC CASSLSWTRNEQFF many TRBD2 TRBJ2-1 TRBV27
TGTGCCAGCCAAATCCAAGGGGTCGCTGTCACCGGGGAGCTGTTTTTT CASQIQGVAVTGELFF many . TRBJ2-2 TRBV6-1
TGCAGTGCTAGTGAACCAGGCGATTCCTACGAGCAGTACTTC CSASEPGDSYEQYF many . TRBJ2-7 TRBV20-1
TGTGCCAGCTCGCCGGGACTAGCCTCAACCGGGGAGCTGTTTTTT CASSPGLASTGELFF many TRBD2 TRBJ2-2 TRBV18
TGTGCCAGCAGTCGAAAAGAGGTTCGGCAGTACTTC CASSRKEVRQYF many . TRBJ2-7 TRBV6-1